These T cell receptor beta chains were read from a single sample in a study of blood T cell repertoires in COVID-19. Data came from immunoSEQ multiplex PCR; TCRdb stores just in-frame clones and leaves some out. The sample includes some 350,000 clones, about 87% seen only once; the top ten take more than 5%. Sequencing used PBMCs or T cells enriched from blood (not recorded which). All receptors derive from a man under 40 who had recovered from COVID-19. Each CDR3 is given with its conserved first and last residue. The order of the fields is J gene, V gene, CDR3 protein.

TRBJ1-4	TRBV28	CASSTDRENEKEKLFF
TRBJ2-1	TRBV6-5	CASSYSRGATNEQFF
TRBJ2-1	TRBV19	CASVENNEQFF
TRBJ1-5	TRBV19	CASSRTNQPQHF
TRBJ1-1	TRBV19	CASTLSVRAEAFF
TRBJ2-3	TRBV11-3	CASSLVRDRGGVTQYF
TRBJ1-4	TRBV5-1	CASSLAGDVNEKLFF
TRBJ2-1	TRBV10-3	CAISDGTGVTIGHYNEQFF
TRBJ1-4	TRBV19	CAAGGLRREEKLFF
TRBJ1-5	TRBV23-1	CASSPPGDRLDQPQHF
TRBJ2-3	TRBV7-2	CATGLAFSTDTQYF
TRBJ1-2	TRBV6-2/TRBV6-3	CASSYSTGSLYGYTF
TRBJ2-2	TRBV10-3	CAIRGGRGGNTGELFF
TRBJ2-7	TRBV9	CASSSSSYEQYF
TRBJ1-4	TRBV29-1	CSAEGDEKLFF
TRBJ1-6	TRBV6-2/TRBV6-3	CASSWGSPLHF
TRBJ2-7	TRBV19	CASSMQGLNYEQYF
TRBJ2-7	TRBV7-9	CASSLTGRAYEQYF
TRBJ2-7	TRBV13	CASSPGQGSYEQYF
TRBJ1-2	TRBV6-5	CASSYSEGAEGYTF
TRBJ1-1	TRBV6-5	CASSYSKGQPTEAFF
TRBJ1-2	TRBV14	CASSHLTVKNYGYTF
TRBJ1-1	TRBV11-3	CASSPRDRGWENTEAFF
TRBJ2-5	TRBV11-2	CASSSGAGGSQETQYF
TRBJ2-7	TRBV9	CASSVTSGSYEQYF
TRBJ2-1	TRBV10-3	CAISESDDSSSYNEQFF
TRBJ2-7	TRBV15	CATSPGSYEQYF
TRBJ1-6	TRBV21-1	CASSKGLRVRSPLHF
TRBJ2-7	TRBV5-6	CASSSPGQWYSYEQYF
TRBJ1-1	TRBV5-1	CASGAGEHTEAFF
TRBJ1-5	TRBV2	CASRDDRRQPQHF
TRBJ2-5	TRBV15	CATSREAGGETQYF
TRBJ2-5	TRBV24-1	CATWARGTRGKETQYF
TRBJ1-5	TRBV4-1	CASSQERRIGSNQPQHF
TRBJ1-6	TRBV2	CASSLQEIDSPLHF
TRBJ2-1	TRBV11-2	CASSSSPGLAGREPFF
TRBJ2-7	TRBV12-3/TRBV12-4	CASSSAHSYEQYF
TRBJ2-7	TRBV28	CASTQGPYEQYF
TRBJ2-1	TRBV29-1	CSVRPTREQFF
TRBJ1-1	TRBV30	CAWSVVETGAMNTEAFF
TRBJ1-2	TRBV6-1	CASSHGGTAGSF
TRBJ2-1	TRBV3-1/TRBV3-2	CASSQGLAGNYNEQFF
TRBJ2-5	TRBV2	CASSERTKETQYF
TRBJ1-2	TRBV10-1	CASSEGSGTGGVDGYTF
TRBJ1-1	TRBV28	CASSPPRTTNTEAFF
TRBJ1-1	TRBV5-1	CASSPLGFEAFF
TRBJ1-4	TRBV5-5	CASSPTGTDEKLFF
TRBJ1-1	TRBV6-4	CASIPRAPGQGGLGEAFF
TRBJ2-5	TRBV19	CASSIVPGGTPTYF
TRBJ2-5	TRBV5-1	CASSLVGQGFETQYF
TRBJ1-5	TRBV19	CASSSRLGESNQPQHF
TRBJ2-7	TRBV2	CASSDPGGLDEQYF